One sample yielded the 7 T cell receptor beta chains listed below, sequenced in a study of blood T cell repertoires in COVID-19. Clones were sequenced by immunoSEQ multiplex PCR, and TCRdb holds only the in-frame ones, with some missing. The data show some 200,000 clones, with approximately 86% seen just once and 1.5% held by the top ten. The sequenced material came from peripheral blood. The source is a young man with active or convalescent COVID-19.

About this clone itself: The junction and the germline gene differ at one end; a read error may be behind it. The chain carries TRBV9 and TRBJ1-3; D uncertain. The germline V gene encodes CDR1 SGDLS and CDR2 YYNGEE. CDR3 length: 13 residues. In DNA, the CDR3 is TGTGCCAGCAGCGTAGTAGTCATGGGTGGGGAGGATTTT. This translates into CASSVVVMGGEDF.

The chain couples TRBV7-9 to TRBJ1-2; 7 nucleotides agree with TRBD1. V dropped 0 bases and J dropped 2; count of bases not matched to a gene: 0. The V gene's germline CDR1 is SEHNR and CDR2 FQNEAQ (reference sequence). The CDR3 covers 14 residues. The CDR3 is CASSLATGNYGYTF. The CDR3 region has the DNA TGTGCCAGCAGCTTAGCGACAGGGAACTATGGCTACACCTTC.

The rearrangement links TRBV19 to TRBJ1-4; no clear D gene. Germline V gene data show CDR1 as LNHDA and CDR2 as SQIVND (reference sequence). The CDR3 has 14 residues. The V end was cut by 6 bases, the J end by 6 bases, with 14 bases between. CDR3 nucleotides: TGTGCCAGTAGGTCACTCGAACTTGATGAAAAACTGTTTTTT. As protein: CASRSLELDEKLFF.

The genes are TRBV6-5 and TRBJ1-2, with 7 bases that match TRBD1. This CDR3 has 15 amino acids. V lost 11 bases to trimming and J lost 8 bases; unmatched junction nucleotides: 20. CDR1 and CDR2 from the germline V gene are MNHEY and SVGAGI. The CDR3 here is CAQKPPGQSLGGYTF. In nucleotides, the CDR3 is TGTGCCCAAAAACCCCCGGGACAGAGTCTCGGAGGCTACACCTTC.

The CDR3 DNA sequence: TGTGCCAGCAGCCCCCGACAGGGGGGTCTTCAGCCCCAGCATTTT. It codes for CASSPRQGGLQPQHF. V and J are TRBV5-8 and TRBJ1-5; 9 positions match TRBD1. J lost 6 bases, V lost 4 bases, and 8 bases had no gene match. Per the germline V gene, CDR1 is SGHTS and CDR2 is YDEGEE. The CDR3 totals 15 residues.

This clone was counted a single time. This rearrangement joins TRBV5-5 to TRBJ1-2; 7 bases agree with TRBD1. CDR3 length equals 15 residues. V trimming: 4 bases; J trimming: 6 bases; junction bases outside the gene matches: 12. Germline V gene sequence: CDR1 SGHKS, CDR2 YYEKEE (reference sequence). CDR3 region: CASSRRQGVGDGYTF. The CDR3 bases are TGTGCCAGCAGCCGACGGCAGGGGGTTGGGGATGGCTACACCTTC.

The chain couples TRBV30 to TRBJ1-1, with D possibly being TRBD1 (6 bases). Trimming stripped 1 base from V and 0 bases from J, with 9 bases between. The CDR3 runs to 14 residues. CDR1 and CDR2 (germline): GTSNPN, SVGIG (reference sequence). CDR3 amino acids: CAWSDGQLNTEAFF. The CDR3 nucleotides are TGTGCCTGGAGTGATGGACAGTTGAACACTGAAGCTTTCTTT.